This passage covers 3 T cell receptor beta chains from one sample sequenced in a study of blood T cell repertoires in COVID-19. Sequencing was performed with immunoSEQ multiplex PCR; in TCRdb, only in-frame clones are kept and a portion is missing. The sample lists 83,000 or so clones, about 87% seen once, with approximately 8% in the top ten. The sequenced sample was peripheral blood. All receptors come from an elderly man with active or convalescent COVID-19.

The gene calls are TRBV7-2 and TRBJ1-2; 8 nucleotides align to TRBD1. There are 14 residues in the CDR3. The germline CDR1 and CDR2 sequences are SGHTA and FQGNSA. V lost 7 bases and J lost 4; bases outside the gene matches: 8. The CDR3 region is CASTSGTGPYGYTF. CDR3 nucleotide sequence: TGTGCCAGCACCTCCGGGACAGGCCCCTATGGCTACACCTTC.

The chain has TRBV5-1 and TRBJ2-2; D is ambiguous. CDR3 length: 14 amino acids. Germline V gives CDR1 SGHRS, CDR2 YFSETQ. The V end was cut by 2 bases, the J end by 1 base, with 6 bases between. The CDR3 spells CASSFSRNTGELFF. DNA for the CDR3: TGCGCCAGCAGCTTTAGTAGGAACACCGGGGAGCTGTTTTTT.

This clone turned up a few times. This chain uses TRBV6-6 with TRBJ2-3; 8 bases match TRBD1. The junction had 6 bases not matched to a gene; V was cut back by 2 bases and J by 2 bases. The CDR3 consists of 16 residues. Germline V lookup: CDR1 MNHNY, CDR2 SVGAGI (reference sequence). The CDR3 loop is CASSYGQGLSTDTQYF. The CDR3 nucleotides read TGTGCCAGCAGTTACGGACAGGGTTTATCCACAGATACGCAGTATTTT.